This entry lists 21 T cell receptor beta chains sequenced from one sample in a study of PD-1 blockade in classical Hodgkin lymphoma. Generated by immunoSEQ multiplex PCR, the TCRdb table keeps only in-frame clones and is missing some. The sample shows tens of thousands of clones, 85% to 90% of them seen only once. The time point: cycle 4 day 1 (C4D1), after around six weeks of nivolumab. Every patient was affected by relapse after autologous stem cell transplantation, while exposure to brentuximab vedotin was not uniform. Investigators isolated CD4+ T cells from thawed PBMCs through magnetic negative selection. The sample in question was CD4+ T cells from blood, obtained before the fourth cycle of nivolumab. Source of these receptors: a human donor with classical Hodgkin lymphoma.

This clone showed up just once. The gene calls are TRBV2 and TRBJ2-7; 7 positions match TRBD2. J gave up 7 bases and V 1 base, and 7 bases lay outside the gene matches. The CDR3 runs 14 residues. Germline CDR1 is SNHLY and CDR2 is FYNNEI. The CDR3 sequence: CASSEVGGPSEQYF. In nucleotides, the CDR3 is TGTGCCAGCAGTGAAGTGGGAGGGCCGAGTGAGCAGTACTTC.

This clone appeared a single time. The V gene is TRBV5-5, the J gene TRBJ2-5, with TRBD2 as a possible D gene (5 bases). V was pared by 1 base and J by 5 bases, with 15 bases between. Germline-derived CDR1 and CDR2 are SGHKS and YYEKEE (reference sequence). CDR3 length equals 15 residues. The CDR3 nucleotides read TGTGCCAGCAGCTTGTCGCGGCTAGCTGGGGAGACCCAGTACTTC. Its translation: CASSLSRLAGETQYF.

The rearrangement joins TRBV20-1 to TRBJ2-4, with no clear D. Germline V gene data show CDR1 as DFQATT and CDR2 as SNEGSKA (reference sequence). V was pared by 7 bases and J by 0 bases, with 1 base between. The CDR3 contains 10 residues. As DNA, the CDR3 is TGCAGTGGAGCCAAAAACATTCAGTACTTC. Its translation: CSGAKNIQYF.

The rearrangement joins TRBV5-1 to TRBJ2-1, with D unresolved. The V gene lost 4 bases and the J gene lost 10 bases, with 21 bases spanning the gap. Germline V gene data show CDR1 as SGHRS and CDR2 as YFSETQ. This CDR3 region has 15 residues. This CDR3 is CASSPGRAGAGEQFF. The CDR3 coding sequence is TGCGCCAGCAGCCCCGGTAGGGCTGGAGCTGGGGAGCAGTTCTTC. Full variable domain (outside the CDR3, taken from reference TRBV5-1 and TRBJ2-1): KAGVTQTPRYLIKTRGQQVTLSCSPISGHRSVSWYQQTPGQGLQFLFEYFSETQRNKGNFPGRFSGRQFSNSRSEMNVSTLELGDSALYLCASSPGRAGAGEQFFGPGTRLTVL.

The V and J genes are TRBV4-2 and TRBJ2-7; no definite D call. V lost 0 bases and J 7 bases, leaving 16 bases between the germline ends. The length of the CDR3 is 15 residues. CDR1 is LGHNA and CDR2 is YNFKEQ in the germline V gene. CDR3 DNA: TGTGCCAGCAGCCAAGATCTAACAGTTGTGGGGGAGCAGTACTTC. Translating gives CASSQDLTVVGEQYF.

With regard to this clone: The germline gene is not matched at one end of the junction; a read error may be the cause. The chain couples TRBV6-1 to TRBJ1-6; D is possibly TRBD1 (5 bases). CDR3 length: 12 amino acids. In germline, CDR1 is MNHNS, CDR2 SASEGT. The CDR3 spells CACRQTNSPLHF. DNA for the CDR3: TGTGCCTGCAGACAGACCAATTCACCCCTCCACTTT.

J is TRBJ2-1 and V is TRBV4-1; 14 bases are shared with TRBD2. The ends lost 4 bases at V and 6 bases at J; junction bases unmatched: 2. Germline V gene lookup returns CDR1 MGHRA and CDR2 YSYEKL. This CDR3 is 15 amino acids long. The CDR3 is CASSPGTSGSNEQFF. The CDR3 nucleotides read TGCGCCAGCAGCCCAGGGACTAGCGGGAGCAATGAGCAGTTCTTC.

The CDR3 region is CASSYTSGTDTQYF. In DNA form, the CDR3 reads TGTGCCAGCAGTTATACTAGCGGCACAGATACGCAGTATTTT. V gene TRBV6-6 combines with J gene TRBJ2-3, with 7 bases matching TRBD2. J lost 1 base, V lost 3 bases, and 1 base had no gene match. The CDR3 consists of 14 residues. Germline loops: CDR1 MNHNY, CDR2 SVGAGI (reference sequence).

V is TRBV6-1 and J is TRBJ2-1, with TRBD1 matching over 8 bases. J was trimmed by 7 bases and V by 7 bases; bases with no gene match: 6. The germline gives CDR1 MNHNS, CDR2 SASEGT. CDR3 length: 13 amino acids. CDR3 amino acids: CASTTGALNEQFF. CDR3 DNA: TGTGCCAGCACGACAGGGGCTCTTAATGAGCAGTTCTTC.

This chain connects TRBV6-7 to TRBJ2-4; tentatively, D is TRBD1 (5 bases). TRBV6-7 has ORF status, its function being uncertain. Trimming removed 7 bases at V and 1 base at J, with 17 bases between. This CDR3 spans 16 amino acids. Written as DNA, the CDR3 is TGTGCCAGCAACTTCAAGGACACCCTCGCCAAAAACATTCAGTACTTC. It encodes CASNFKDTLAKNIQYF.

CDR3 in amino acids: CASSLGLGMDSPLHF. Written as DNA, the CDR3 is TGCGCCAGCAGCCTGGGCTTAGGGATGGATTCACCCCTCCACTTT. The rearrangement uses TRBV4-3 and TRBJ1-6; D is uncertain. The CDR3 has 15 residues. V was trimmed by 4 bases and J by 8 bases, leaving 15 bases between them. The germline gives CDR1 LGHNA, CDR2 YSLEER.

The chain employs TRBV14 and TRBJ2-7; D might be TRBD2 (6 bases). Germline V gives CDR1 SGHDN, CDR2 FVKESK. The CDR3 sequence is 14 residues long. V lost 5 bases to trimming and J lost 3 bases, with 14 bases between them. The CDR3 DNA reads TGTGCCAGCAGCGATTTGACTAGGAACTACGAGCAGTACTTC. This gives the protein CASSDLTRNYEQYF.

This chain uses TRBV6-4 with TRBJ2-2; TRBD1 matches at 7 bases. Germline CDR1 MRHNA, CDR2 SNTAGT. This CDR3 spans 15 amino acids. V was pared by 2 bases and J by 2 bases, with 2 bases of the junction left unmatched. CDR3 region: CASSDRGLNTGELFF. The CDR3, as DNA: TGTGCCAGCAGTGACAGGGGGCTCAACACCGGGGAGCTGTTTTTT.

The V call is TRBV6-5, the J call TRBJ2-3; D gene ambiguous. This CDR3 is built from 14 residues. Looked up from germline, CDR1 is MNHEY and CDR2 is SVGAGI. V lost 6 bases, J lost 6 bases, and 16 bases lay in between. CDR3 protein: CASSPAFLGDTQYF. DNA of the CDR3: TGTGCCAGCAGCCCCGCTTTTTTGGGCGATACGCAGTATTTT.

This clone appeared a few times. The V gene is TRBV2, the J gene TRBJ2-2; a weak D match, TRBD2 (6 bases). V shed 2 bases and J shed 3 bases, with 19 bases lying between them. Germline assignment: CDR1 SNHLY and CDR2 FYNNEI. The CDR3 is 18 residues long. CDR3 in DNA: TGTGCCAGCAGTGAATCCGGGGGACGCTGGGATGACACCGGGGAGCTGTTTTTT. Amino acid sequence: CASSESGGRWDDTGELFF.

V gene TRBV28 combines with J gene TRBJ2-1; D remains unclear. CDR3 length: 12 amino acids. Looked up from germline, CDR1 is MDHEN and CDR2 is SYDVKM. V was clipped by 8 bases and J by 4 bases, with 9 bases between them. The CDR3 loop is CASSKRYNEQFF. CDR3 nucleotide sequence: TGTGCCAGCTCCAAGAGATACAATGAGCAGTTCTTC.

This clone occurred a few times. This chain's CDR3 is CASSPRQGGYGYTF. DNA of the CDR3: TGTGCCAGCAGTCCGCGACAGGGCGGCTATGGCTACACCTTC. This chain links TRBV6-5 with TRBJ1-2, with 7 bases that match TRBD1. This CDR3 is built from 14 residues. With 5 bases clipped from V and 4 bases from J, the junction kept 7 bases outside the gene matches. The germline V gene encodes CDR1 MNHEY and CDR2 SVGAGI.

The DNA for the CDR3 is TGTGCCAGCAGCTTGGGAGCGGGAGGACCGTACGAGCAGTACTTC. Encoded protein: CASSLGAGGPYEQYF. V usage is TRBV5-4 and J usage is TRBJ2-7, with TRBD2 matching over 9 bases. The germline V gene has CDR1 SGHNT and CDR2 YYREEE (reference sequence). The CDR3 covers 15 residues. V lost 0 bases to trimming and J lost 4 bases; unmatched junction nucleotides: 5.

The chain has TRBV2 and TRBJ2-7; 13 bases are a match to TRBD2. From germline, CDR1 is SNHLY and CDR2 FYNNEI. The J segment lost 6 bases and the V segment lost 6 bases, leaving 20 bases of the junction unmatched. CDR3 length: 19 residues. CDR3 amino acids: CASSLSLLAGGPGWSEQYF. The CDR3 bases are TGTGCCAGCAGCCTTTCTTTACTAGCGGGAGGGCCGGGGTGGTCCGAGCAGTACTTC.

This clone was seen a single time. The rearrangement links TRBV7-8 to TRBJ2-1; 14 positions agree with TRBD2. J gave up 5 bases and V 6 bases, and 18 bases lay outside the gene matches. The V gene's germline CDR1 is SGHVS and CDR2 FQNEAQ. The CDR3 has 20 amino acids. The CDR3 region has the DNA TGTGCCAGCAGACCTAAGGGGACTAGCGGGAGTACAAGGTCAGACAATGAGCAGTTCTTC. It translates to CASRPKGTSGSTRSDNEQFF.

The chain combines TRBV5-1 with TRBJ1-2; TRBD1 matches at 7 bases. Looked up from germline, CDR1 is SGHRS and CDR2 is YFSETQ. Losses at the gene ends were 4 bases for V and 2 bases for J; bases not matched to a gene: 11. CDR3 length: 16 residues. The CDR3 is CASSGGTASPNYGYTF. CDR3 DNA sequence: TGCGCCAGCAGCGGCGGGACAGCGAGCCCGAACTATGGCTACACCTTC.